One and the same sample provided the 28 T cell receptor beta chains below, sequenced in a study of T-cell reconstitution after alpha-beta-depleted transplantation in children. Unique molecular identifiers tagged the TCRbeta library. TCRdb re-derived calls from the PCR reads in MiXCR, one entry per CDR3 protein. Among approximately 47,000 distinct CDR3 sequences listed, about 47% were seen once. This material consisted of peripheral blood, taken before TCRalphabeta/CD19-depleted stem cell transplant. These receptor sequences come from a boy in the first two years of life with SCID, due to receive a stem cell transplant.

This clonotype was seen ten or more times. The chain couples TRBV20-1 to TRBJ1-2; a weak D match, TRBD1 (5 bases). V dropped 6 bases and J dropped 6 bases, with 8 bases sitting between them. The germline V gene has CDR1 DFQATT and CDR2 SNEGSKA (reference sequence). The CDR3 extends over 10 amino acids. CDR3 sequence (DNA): TGCAGTGCGGGGGTGGATGGCTACACCTTC. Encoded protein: CSAGVDGYTF.

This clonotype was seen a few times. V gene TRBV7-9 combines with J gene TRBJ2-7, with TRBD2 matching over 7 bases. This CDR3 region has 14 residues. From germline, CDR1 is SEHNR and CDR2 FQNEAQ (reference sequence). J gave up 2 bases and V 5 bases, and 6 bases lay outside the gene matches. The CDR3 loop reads CASSQRGGTYEQYF. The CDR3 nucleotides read TGTGCCAGCAGCCAGCGGGGCGGAACCTACGAGCAGTACTTC.

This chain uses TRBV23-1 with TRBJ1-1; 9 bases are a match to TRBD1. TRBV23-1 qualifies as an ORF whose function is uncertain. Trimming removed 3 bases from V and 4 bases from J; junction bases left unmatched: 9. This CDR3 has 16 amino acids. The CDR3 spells CASSHHTGTGLTEAFF. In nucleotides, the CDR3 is TGCGCCAGCAGTCATCATACCGGGACAGGGCTCACTGAAGCTTTCTTT.

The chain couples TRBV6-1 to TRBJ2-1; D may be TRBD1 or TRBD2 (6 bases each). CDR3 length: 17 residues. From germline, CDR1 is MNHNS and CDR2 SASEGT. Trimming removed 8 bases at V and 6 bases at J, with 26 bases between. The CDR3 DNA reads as TGTGCCAGCGTGGGGGGCCTACTTGTTGTTCCTCGCAATGAGCAGTTCTTC. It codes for CASVGGLLVVPRNEQFF.

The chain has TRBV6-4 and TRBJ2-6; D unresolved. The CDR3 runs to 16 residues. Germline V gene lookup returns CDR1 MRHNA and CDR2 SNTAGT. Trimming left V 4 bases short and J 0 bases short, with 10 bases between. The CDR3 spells CASSATASSGANVLTF. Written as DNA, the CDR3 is TGTGCCAGCAGTGCGACTGCTAGCTCTGGGGCCAACGTCCTGACTTTC.

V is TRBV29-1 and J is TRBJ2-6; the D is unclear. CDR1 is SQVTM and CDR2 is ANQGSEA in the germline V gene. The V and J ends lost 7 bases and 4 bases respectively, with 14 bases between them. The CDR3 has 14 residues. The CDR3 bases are TGCAGCGCCATGGGGTCAGTAGGGGCCAACGTCCTGACTTTC. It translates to CSAMGSVGANVLTF.

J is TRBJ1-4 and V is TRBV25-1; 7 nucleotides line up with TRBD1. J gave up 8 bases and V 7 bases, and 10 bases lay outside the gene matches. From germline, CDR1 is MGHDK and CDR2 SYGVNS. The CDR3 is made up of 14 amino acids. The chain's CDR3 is CASTEEGAEEKLFF. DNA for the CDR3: TGTGCCAGCACCGAGGAGGGGGCAGAGGAAAAACTGTTTTTT.

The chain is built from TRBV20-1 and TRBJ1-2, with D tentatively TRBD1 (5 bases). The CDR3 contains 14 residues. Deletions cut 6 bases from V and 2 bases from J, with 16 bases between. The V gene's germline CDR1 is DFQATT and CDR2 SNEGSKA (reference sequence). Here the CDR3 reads CSAKLQDRNYGYTF. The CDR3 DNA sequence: TGCAGTGCGAAACTACAGGACCGAAACTATGGCTACACCTTC.

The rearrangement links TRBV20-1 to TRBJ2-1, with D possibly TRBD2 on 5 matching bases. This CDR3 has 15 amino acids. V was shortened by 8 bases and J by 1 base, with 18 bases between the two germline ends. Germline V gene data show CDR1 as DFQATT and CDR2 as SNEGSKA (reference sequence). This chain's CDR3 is CSTPDGRASYNEQFF. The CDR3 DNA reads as TGCAGTACACCCGACGGGCGGGCATCCTACAATGAGCAGTTCTTC.

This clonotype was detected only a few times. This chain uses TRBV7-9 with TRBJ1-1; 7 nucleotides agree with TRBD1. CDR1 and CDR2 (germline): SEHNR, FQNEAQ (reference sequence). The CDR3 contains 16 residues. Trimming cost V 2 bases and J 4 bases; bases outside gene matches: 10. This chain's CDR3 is CASSLWPPYRGTEAFF. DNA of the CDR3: TGTGCCAGCAGCTTATGGCCTCCTTACAGGGGCACTGAAGCTTTCTTT.

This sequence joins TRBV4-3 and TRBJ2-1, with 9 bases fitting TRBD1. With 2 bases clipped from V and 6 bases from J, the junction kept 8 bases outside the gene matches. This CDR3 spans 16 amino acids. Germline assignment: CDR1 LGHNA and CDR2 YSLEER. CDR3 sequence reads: CASSQSTGQGSNEQFF. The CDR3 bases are TGCGCCAGCAGCCAATCAACTGGACAGGGGAGCAATGAGCAGTTCTTC.

CDR3 nucleotides: TGCGCCAGCAGCCAAGAGCGGGGGGGCCAAGAGACCCAGTACTTC. It yields the protein CASSQERGGQETQYF. The V call is TRBV4-3, the J call TRBJ2-5; 9 bases are shared with TRBD2. Trimming took 0 bases from V and 1 from J; bases not matched to a gene: 0. The CDR3 has 15 amino acids. Germline V gene data show CDR1 as LGHNA and CDR2 as YSLEER.

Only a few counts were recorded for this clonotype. CDR3 bases: TGCGCCAGCAGCTATACAGGGGGCCAGGGGTATGAGCAGTTCTTC. Translation gives CASSYTGGQGYEQFF. The genes are TRBV4-1 and TRBJ2-1, with 9 bases identical to TRBD1. This CDR3 comprises 15 residues. V trimming: 5 bases; J trimming: 8 bases; junction bases outside the gene matches: 10. CDR1 and CDR2 (germline): MGHRA, YSYEKL.

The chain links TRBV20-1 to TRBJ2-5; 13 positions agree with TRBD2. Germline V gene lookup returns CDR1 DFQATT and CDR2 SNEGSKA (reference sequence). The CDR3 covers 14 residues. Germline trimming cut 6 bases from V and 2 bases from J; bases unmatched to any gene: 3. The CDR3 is CSAELAGGQETQYF. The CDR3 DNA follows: TGCAGTGCCGAACTAGCGGGGGGGCAAGAGACCCAGTACTTC.

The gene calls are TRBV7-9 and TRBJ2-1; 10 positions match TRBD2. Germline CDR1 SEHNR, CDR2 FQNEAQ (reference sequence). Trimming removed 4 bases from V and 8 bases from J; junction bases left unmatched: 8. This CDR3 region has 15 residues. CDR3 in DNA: TGTGCCAGCAGCTACCAGCGGGGGGGCAATTATGAGCAGTTCTTC. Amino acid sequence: CASSYQRGGNYEQFF.

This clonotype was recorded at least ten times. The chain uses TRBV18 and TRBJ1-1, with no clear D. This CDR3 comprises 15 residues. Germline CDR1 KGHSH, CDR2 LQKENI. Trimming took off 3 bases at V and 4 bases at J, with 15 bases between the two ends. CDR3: CASSPPSHPLTEAFF. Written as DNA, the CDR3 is TGTGCCAGCTCACCCCCCTCGCACCCCCTCACTGAAGCTTTCTTT. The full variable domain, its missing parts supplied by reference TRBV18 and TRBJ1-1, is NAGVMQNPRHLVRRRGQEARLRCSPMKGHSHVYWYRQLPEEGLKFMVYLQKENIIDESGMPKERFSAEFPKEGPSILRIQQVVRGDSAAYFCASSPPSHPLTEAFFGQGTRLTVV.

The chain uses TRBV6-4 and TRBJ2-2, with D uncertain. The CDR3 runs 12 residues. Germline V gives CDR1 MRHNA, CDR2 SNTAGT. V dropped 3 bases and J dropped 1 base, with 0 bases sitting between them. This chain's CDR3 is CASSENTGELFF. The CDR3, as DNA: TGTGCCAGCAGTGAGAACACCGGGGAGCTGTTTTTT.

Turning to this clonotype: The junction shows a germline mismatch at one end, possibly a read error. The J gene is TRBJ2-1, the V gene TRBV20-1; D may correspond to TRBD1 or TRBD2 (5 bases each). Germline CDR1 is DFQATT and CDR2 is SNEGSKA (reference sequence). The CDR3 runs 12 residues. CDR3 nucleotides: TGCAGTGCTGCTAGCCAACTAGGGGAGCATTTCTTC. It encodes CSAASQLGEHFF.

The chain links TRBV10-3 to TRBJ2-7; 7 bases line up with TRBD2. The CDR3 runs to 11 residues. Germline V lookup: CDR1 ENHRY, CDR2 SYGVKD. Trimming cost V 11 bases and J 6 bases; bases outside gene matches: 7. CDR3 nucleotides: TGTGCCTCCGGGGGGATCCGCGAGCAGTACTTC. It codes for CASGGIREQYF.

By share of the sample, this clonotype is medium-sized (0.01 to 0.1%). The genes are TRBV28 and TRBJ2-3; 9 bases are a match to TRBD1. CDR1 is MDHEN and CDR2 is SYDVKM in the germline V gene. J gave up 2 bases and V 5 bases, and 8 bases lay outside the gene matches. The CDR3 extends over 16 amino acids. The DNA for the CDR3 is TGTGCCAGCAGTCCAACCGGGACAGGGAACACAGATACGCAGTATTTT. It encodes CASSPTGTGNTDTQYF.

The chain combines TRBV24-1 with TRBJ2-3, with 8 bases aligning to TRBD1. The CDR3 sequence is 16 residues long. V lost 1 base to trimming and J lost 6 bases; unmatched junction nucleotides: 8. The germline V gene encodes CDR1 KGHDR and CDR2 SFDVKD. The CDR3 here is CATSDFGQGARDTQYF. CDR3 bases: TGTGCCACCAGTGATTTTGGGCAGGGGGCGAGGGATACGCAGTATTTT.

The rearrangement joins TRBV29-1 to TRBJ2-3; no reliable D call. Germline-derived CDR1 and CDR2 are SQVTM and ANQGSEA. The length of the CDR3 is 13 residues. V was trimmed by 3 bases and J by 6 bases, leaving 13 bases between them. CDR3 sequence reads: CSVDPPEADTQYF. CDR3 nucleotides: TGCAGCGTTGACCCTCCCGAAGCGGATACGCAGTATTTT.

The CDR3 reads CSGRRGGPYNEQFF. DNA of the CDR3: TGCAGTGGGAGGCGGGGGGGCCCCTACAATGAGCAGTTCTTC. V is TRBV20-1 and J is TRBJ2-1, with 9 bases matching TRBD2. The V and J ends lost 7 bases and 2 bases, in that order; junction bases with no gene match: 6. The CDR3 has 14 residues. The germline V gene has CDR1 DFQATT and CDR2 SNEGSKA (reference sequence).

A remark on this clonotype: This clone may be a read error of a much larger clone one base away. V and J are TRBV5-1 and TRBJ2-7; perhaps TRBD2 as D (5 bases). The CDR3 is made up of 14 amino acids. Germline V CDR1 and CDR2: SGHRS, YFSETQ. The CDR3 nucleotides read TGCGCCAACAGCCTTCGGGGTCAGTCCTACGAGCAGTACTTC. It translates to CANSLRGQSYEQYF.

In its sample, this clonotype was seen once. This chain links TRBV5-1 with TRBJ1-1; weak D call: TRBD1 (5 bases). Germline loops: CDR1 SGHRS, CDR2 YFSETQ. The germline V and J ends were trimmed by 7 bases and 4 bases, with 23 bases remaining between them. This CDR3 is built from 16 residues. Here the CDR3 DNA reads TGCGCCAGCCTACCCGGACATGGGGGGGGAATCACTGAAGCTTTCTTT. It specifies CASLPGHGGGITEAFF.

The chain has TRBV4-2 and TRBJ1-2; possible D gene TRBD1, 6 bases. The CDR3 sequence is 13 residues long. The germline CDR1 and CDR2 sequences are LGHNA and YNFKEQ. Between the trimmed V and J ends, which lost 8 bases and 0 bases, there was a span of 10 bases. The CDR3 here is CASGQRANYGYTF. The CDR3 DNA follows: TGTGCCAGCGGACAGCGAGCTAACTATGGCTACACCTTC.

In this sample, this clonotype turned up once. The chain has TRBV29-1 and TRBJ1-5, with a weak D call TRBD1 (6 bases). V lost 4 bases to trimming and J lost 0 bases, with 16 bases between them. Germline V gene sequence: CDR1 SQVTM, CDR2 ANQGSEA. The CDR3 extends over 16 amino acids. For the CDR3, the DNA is TGCAGCGTTGCCGAAGGGGGGCTCTATAGCAATCAGCCCCAGCATTTT. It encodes CSVAEGGLYSNQPQHF.

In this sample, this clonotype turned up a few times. The CDR3 DNA reads TGTGCCAGCAGCCAAGAGGCTAGCGGGGGGCCCAATGAGCAGTTCTTC. Its translation is CASSQEASGGPNEQFF. V and J are TRBV4-2 and TRBJ2-1; 11 bases are shared with TRBD2. This CDR3 has 16 residues. Trimming cost V 0 bases and J 6 bases; bases outside gene matches: 4. Germline CDR1 is LGHNA and CDR2 is YNFKEQ.